This T cell receptor beta chain was profiled in a study of naive and memory T cell subsets. This clonotype has a handful of counts. Its antigen is currently unknown. An end of the junction differs from the germline gene, which may be a read error. Germline CDR1 is SSHAT and CDR2 is FNYEAQ (reference sequence). The CDR3 is 13 amino acids. The study, taken as a whole, reports: In CD4 and CD8 cells, diversity dropped from naive through EMRA. Possibly reflecting memory cells re-expressing CD45RA, a few larger clonotypes occurred in naive repertoires, especially CD8.

Two oligonucleotides, mixed equimolar, formed the beta constant-region primer covering TRBC1 and TRBC2. Nested alpha and beta constant-region primers with the SP2 primer drove four PCR rounds on ligated cDNA. TCRdb fed the UMI-ligation and nested PCR reads into MiXCR, producing one record per CDR3 protein. This table has approximately 150,000 distinct CDR3 sequences, over 20% appearing once. Sequential positive selection took CD4 T cells first, then CD8 T cells. The chain carries TRBV7-7 and TRBJ2-3; the D is unclear. Source material: naive CD4+ T cells from blood. The receptor's source is a human donor in good health. CDR3 in amino acids: CASSLDITDTQYF. The CDR3, as DNA: TGTGCTAGCAGCTTAGACATCACAGATACGCAGTATTTT.